These 8 T cell receptor beta chains were sequenced from one sample in a study of CD4 T cells in relation to SARS-CoV-2 and coronaviruses (dated by TCRdb to 2020 to 2022). No antigens are known for them. Library method: the immunoSEQ multiplex PCR assay. TCRdb re-hosts the immuneACCESS table, in-frame sequences only. Its copies lack some clones; in the studies checked, an unresolved V gene accounts for under half of them, and the cause for the rest is not known. For this sample the table gives almost 20,000 clones, of which just under 75% were detected only once. The ten most abundant clones make up 20% to 25% of the sample. CD4+ T cells from unexposed donors were collected before the COVID-19 pandemic (2011-2018). After around 11 days of culture, CD4+ T cells were isolated with the EasySep CD4+ T cell isolation kit. Sequenced input: CD4+ T cells from PBMCs, cultured in vitro. Receptors were obtained from a human donor in good health.

The V and J genes are TRBV7-9 and TRBJ2-7; D is ambiguous. V was trimmed by 8 bases and J by 5 bases, leaving 10 bases between them. CDR1 and CDR2 (germline): SEHNR, FQNEAQ (reference sequence). CDR3 size: 11 residues. The CDR3 DNA reads as TGTGCCAGCTCCACCTGGGACGAGCAGTACTTC. The encoded protein is CASSTWDEQYF.

The chain joins TRBV6-5 to TRBJ2-7; maybe TRBD2 (5 bases). The V gene's germline CDR1 is MNHEY and CDR2 SVGAGI. Between the trimmed V and J ends, which lost 2 bases and 6 bases, there was a span of 14 bases. The CDR3 is 14 residues long. This CDR3 is CASSYGRLAGEQYF. CDR3 nucleotides: TGTGCCAGCAGTTACGGTCGTCTAGCTGGCGAGCAGTACTTC.

J is TRBJ1-3 and V is TRBV7-6; D unclear. Germline V CDR1 and CDR2: SGHVS, FNYEAQ. CDR3 size: 16 residues. Trimming pared 5 bases from V and 0 bases from J, leaving 14 bases between. Written as DNA, the CDR3 is TGTGCCAGCAGCCTCCAATTGGGGTCCTCTGGAAACACCATATATTTT. This gives the protein CASSLQLGSSGNTIYF.

The chain is built from TRBV9 and TRBJ2-6; the D gene is possibly TRBD1 (5 bases). This CDR3 has 15 amino acids. The V end lost 2 bases, the J end lost 2 bases, and 8 bases lay between the germline ends. Germline CDR1 is SGDLS and CDR2 is YYNGEE. In DNA, the CDR3 is TGTGCCAGCAGCGTCCCCAGGGCTGGGGCCAACGTCCTGACTTTC. Translation: CASSVPRAGANVLTF. Drawing the rest from reference TRBV9 and TRBJ2-6, the complete variable domain is DSGVTQTPKHLITATGQRVTLRCSPRSGDLSVYWYQQSLDQGLQFLIQYYNGEERAKGNILERFSAQQFPDLHSELNLSSLELGDSALYFCASSVPRAGANVLTFGAGSRLTVL.

V and J are TRBV29-1 and TRBJ1-2; D may be TRBD1 (6 bases). The CDR3 covers 15 residues. V lost 1 base, J lost 4 bases, and 16 bases lay in between. CDR1 is SQVTM, CDR2 ANQGSEA, per germline. CDR3 coding DNA: TGCAGCGTTGAAGTCGGGCGTATGGGGGCCTATGGCTACACCTTC. Amino acids: CSVEVGRMGAYGYTF.

This chain joins TRBV7-9 and TRBJ2-7; 9 positions agree with TRBD1. The V gene's germline CDR1 is SEHNR and CDR2 FQNEAQ (reference sequence). J lost 0 bases, V lost 1 base, and 4 bases had no gene match. This CDR3 is built from 16 residues. The CDR3 reads CASSLVVTGGSYEQYF. The CDR3 nucleotides read TGTGCCAGCAGCTTAGTGGTGACAGGGGGCTCCTACGAGCAGTACTTC.

V is TRBV6-5 and J is TRBJ2-3; no firm D call. The germline V and J ends were trimmed by 8 bases and 9 bases, with 12 bases remaining between them. CDR1 and CDR2 from the germline V gene are MNHEY and SVGAGI. The CDR3 is 11 amino acids. The CDR3 DNA reads TGTGCCAGCGGAAGCCTGGGAACGCAGTATTTT. It encodes CASGSLGTQYF.

V is TRBV4-3 and J is TRBJ1-2; D is possibly TRBD1 (6 bases). Germline V gene data show CDR1 as LGHNA and CDR2 as YSLEER. This CDR3 is built from 15 residues. The ends were cut back, 3 bases at V and 3 bases at J, with 14 bases in the middle. CDR3 DNA sequence: TGCGCCAGCAGCCAGTCCGGACAGAACCACTATGGCTACACCTTC. It specifies CASSQSGQNHYGYTF.